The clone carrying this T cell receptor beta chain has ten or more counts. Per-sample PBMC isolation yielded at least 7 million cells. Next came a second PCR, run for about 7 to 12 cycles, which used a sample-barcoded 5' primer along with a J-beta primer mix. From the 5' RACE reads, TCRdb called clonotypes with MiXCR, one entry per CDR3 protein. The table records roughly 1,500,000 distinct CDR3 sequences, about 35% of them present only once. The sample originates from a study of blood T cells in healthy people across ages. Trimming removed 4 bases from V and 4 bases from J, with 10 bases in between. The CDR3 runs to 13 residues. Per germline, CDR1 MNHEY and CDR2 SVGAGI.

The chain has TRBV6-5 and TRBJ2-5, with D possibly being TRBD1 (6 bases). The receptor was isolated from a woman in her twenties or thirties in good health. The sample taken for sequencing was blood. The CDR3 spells CASSFGGTETQYF. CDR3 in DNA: TGTGCCAGCAGTTTTGGGGGCACAGAGACCCAGTACTTC.